These 24 T cell receptor beta chains were all obtained from the same sample, sequenced in a study of blood T cell repertoires in COVID-19. Sequenced by immunoSEQ multiplex PCR; TCRdb stores in-frame clones only, minus some. This sample has 90,000 to 120,000 clones; 88% occur once, and the top ten carry around 7%. The sequencing sample was made of peripheral blood. These receptors were taken from a man aged 50 to 59 with active or convalescent COVID-19.

The chain has TRBV27 and TRBJ1-2; D may be TRBD1 (5 bases). The CDR3 runs to 14 residues. Germline assignment: CDR1 MNHEY and CDR2 SMNVEV (reference sequence). V was clipped by 1 base and J by 5 bases, with 11 bases between them. CDR3 coding DNA: TGTGCCAGCAGTTTATTGGCAGGGTTATATGGCTACACCTTC. Amino acids: CASSLLAGLYGYTF.

The V and J genes are TRBV28 and TRBJ1-1; tentatively, D is TRBD1 (5 bases). The CDR3 totals 14 residues. In germline, CDR1 is MDHEN, CDR2 SYDVKM. Trimming removed 2 bases from V and 6 bases from J, with 13 bases in between. CDR3 nucleotide sequence: TGTGCCAGCAGTTTAGGCAGGGTAGTTGCTGAAGCTTTCTTT. This encodes CASSLGRVVAEAFF.

The chain employs TRBV10-3 and TRBJ2-2, with D perhaps matching TRBD2 (6 bases). CDR3 length: 11 residues. Germline loops: CDR1 ENHRY, CDR2 SYGVKD. The V gene lost 7 bases and the J gene lost 13 bases, with 13 bases spanning the gap. The CDR3 spells CAIMRDGPLFF. In DNA, the CDR3 is TGTGCCATCATGCGGGACGGTCCGCTGTTTTTT.

The chain is built from TRBV5-8 and TRBJ2-2, with D possibly being TRBD2 (7 bases). The CDR3 loop spans 16 amino acids. Germline CDR1 SGHTS, CDR2 YDEGEE. Trimming took 0 bases from V and 4 from J, leaving 13 bases between them. The CDR3 DNA reads as TGTGCCAGCAGCTTGGCGCGGGGGCATATCACCGGGGAGCTGTTTTTT. Its translation is CASSLARGHITGELFF.

The chain is built from TRBV18 and TRBJ1-1; TRBD1 might be the D (5 bases). CDR1 KGHSH and CDR2 LQKENI come from the germline V gene. The V end lost 2 bases, the J end lost 6 bases, and 16 bases lay between the germline ends. CDR3 length: 15 residues. For the CDR3, the DNA is TGTGCCAGCTCACCAAGGAATGGGGGGTCCCCTGAAGCTTTCTTT. Its translation is CASSPRNGGSPEAFF.

The CDR3 sequence is CASSQGPGQKRAGGYYEQYF. The CDR3 DNA follows: TGTGCCAGCAGTCAAGGGCCGGGCCAGAAAAGAGCGGGAGGTTACTACGAGCAGTACTTC. V gene TRBV27 combines with J gene TRBJ2-7, with 9 bases matching TRBD2. With V trimmed by 5 bases and J by 3 bases, 23 bases remained unmatched. The CDR3 covers 20 residues. CDR1 is MNHEY, CDR2 SMNVEV, per germline (reference sequence).

The V call is TRBV7-9, the J call TRBJ1-3; 11 bases align to TRBD1. V lost 5 bases to trimming and J lost 3 bases; unmatched junction nucleotides: 3. Germline V lookup: CDR1 SEHNR, CDR2 FQNEAQ (reference sequence). This CDR3 is 15 amino acids long. The DNA of the CDR3 is TGTGCCAGCAGCCTGGGACAGGGGGATGGAAACACCATATATTTT. It is translated as CASSLGQGDGNTIYF.

V is TRBV19 and J is TRBJ1-2; unclear D gene. This CDR3 is built from 14 residues. Per germline, CDR1 LNHDA and CDR2 SQIVND (reference sequence). The ends were cut back, 8 bases at V and 2 bases at J, with 15 bases in the middle. CDR3 residues: CASFSRNPNYGYTF. CDR3 coding DNA: TGTGCCAGTTTTTCGAGGAACCCAAACTATGGCTACACCTTC.

The J gene is TRBJ2-3, the V gene TRBV27; 9 bases map to TRBD2. The germline gives CDR1 MNHEY, CDR2 SMNVEV (reference sequence). CDR3 length equals 15 residues. Losses at the gene ends were 5 bases for V and 4 bases for J; bases not matched to a gene: 7. The CDR3: CASSPAGGGADTQYF. CDR3 DNA sequence: TGTGCCAGCAGTCCAGCGGGAGGAGGCGCAGATACGCAGTATTTT.

V is TRBV28 and J is TRBJ1-1; a weak D match, TRBD1 (5 bases). The V gene lost 1 base and the J gene lost 6 bases, with 12 bases spanning the gap. Germline CDR1 and CDR2: MDHEN and SYDVKM. The CDR3 is made up of 14 amino acids. The CDR3 bases are TGTGCCAGCAGTTTATATCGGGGGAGCTCTGAAGCTTTCTTT. Its translation: CASSLYRGSSEAFF.

The V and J genes are TRBV5-1 and TRBJ1-1; D may be TRBD1 (6 bases). Trimming shortened V by 3 bases and J by 5 bases, and 14 bases separated the two germline ends. This CDR3 comprises 14 residues. Germline V gives CDR1 SGHRS, CDR2 YFSETQ. The CDR3 spells CASSSNRERTEAFF. Written as DNA, the CDR3 is TGCGCCAGCAGCTCAAACAGGGAGCGAACTGAAGCTTTCTTT.

The chain uses TRBV4-1 and TRBJ1-5; 8 positions agree with TRBD1. CDR3 length: 18 amino acids. Germline CDR1 MGHRA, CDR2 YSYEKL. V shed 0 bases, J shed 1 base, and the junction held 8 bases outside the gene matches. Written as DNA, the CDR3 is TGCGCCAGCAGCCAAGATGGCAGGGGGCGCATGAGCAATCAGCCCCAGCATTTT. It codes for CASSQDGRGRMSNQPQHF.

This chain links TRBV5-5 with TRBJ1-1; no clear D gene. The CDR3 covers 15 residues. Germline CDR1 and CDR2: SGHKS and YYEKEE (reference sequence). The V gene lost 1 base and the J gene lost 0 bases, with 10 bases spanning the gap. In DNA, the CDR3 is TGTGCCAGCAGCTTGCCCCCGGGGATGAACACTGAAGCTTTCTTT. Protein: CASSLPPGMNTEAFF.

Written as DNA, the CDR3 is TGCAGCGTTGAGGGTCGGGGGACTAGCGGGAGGGCCCCCTACAATGAGCAGTTCTTC. Protein sequence: CSVEGRGTSGRAPYNEQFF. This chain joins TRBV29-1 and TRBJ2-1, with 16 nucleotides matching TRBD2. Germline V CDR1 and CDR2: SQVTM, ANQGSEA. Trimming removed 3 bases from V and 2 bases from J; junction bases left unmatched: 10. CDR3 length: 19 residues.

The chain combines TRBV20-1 with TRBJ1-2; 7 bases map to TRBD1. The CDR3 runs to 11 residues. Germline V CDR1 and CDR2: DFQATT, SNEGSKA (reference sequence). After removal of 7 bases from V and 9 bases from J, the junction contained 8 bases not matched to a gene. The CDR3 nucleotides read TGCAGTGTCCCGAAGACAGGGAGCTACACCTTC. Residues: CSVPKTGSYTF.

The J gene is TRBJ1-2, the V gene TRBV28; the D gene is possibly TRBD1 (6 bases). This CDR3 comprises 11 residues. Germline lookup yields CDR1 MDHEN and CDR2 SYDVKM. V lost 10 bases, J lost 3 bases, and 9 bases lay in between. The CDR3 spells CATEGDYGYTF. The CDR3 DNA sequence: TGTGCCACCGAGGGGGACTATGGCTACACCTTC.

This chain joins TRBV19 and TRBJ1-2; D possibly corresponds to TRBD1 (5 bases). The V end was cut by 9 bases, the J end by 2 bases, with 19 bases between. CDR1 is LNHDA, CDR2 SQIVND, per germline (reference sequence). This CDR3 has 15 residues. The CDR3 loop is CASHLGQGSNYGYTF. The CDR3 DNA sequence: TGTGCCAGCCATCTCGGCCAGGGATCGAACTATGGCTACACCTTC.

The CDR3 DNA follows: TGTGCCAGCTCACCTAGCGGCTGGAGCTCCTACGAGCAGTACTTC. This sequence encodes CASSPSGWSSYEQYF. The rearrangement uses TRBV18 and TRBJ2-7, with D possibly matching TRBD2 (6 bases). The CDR3 length is 15 residues. V lost 3 bases to trimming and J lost 0 bases, with 12 bases between them. CDR1 is KGHSH, CDR2 LQKENI, per germline.

This rearrangement joins TRBV27 to TRBJ1-2; 7 bases align to TRBD1. J lost 7 bases, V lost 5 bases, and 4 bases had no gene match. Germline values: CDR1 MNHEY, CDR2 SMNVEV (reference sequence). This CDR3 region has 12 residues. The CDR3 DNA follows: TGTGCCAGCAGTAAAGACAGGGTTGGCTACACCTTC. It translates to CASSKDRVGYTF.

This chain joins TRBV10-3 and TRBJ2-7; weak D call: TRBD1 (6 bases). The CDR3 length is 16 residues. V gave up 2 bases and J gave up 0 bases, with 14 bases separating them. The germline V gene encodes CDR1 ENHRY and CDR2 SYGVKD. This CDR3 is CAISETRQAPSYEQYF. The CDR3 region has the DNA TGTGCCATCAGTGAGACCCGACAGGCTCCCTCCTACGAGCAGTACTTC.

This rearrangement joins TRBV19 to TRBJ1-2; D remains unclear. V lost 3 bases and J 5 bases, leaving 16 bases between the germline ends. CDR1 is LNHDA and CDR2 is SQIVND in the germline V gene (reference sequence). This CDR3 spans 15 amino acids. For the CDR3, the DNA is TGTGCCAGTAGTATGGGCCAGCAACTCCCGTATGGCTACACCTTC. This sequence encodes CASSMGQQLPYGYTF. The whole variable domain, filled in from reference TRBV19 and TRBJ1-2, reads DGGITQSPKYLFRKEGQNVTLSCEQNLNHDAMYWYRQDPGQGLRLIYYSQIVNDFQKGDIAEGYSVSREKKESFPLTVTSAQKNPTAFYLCASSMGQQLPYGYTFGSGTRLTVV.

The chain couples TRBV15 to TRBJ2-3; D might be TRBD2 (6 bases). Trimming stripped 1 base from V and 4 bases from J, with 21 bases between. CDR3 size: 18 residues. The germline V gene encodes CDR1 LNHNV and CDR2 YYDKDF (reference sequence). The CDR3 protein is CATSRARAGPVRADTQYF. CDR3 coding DNA: TGTGCCACCAGCAGAGCGCGGGCGGGACCGGTCAGGGCAGATACGCAGTATTTT.

The sample holds a few counts of this clone. The rearrangement joins TRBV15 to TRBJ1-5; TRBD1 is a possible D gene (6 bases). Looked up from germline, CDR1 is LNHNV and CDR2 is YYDKDF (reference sequence). V was shortened by 0 bases and J by 2 bases, with 14 bases between the two germline ends. This CDR3 contains 17 residues. The CDR3 loop reads CATSRDWGGAGNQPQHF. CDR3 nucleotide sequence: TGTGCCACCAGCAGAGATTGGGGGGGCGCGGGCAATCAGCCCCAGCATTTT.

This sequence joins TRBV2 and TRBJ2-7, with 9 bases that match TRBD2. Germline CDR1 and CDR2: SNHLY and FYNNEI. V shed 10 bases, J shed 0 bases, and the junction held 13 bases outside the gene matches. The CDR3 totals 16 residues. CDR3 residues: CATPRKTSGSSYEQYF. The CDR3 nucleotides are TGTGCCACCCCTAGGAAGACTAGCGGAAGCTCCTACGAGCAGTACTTC.